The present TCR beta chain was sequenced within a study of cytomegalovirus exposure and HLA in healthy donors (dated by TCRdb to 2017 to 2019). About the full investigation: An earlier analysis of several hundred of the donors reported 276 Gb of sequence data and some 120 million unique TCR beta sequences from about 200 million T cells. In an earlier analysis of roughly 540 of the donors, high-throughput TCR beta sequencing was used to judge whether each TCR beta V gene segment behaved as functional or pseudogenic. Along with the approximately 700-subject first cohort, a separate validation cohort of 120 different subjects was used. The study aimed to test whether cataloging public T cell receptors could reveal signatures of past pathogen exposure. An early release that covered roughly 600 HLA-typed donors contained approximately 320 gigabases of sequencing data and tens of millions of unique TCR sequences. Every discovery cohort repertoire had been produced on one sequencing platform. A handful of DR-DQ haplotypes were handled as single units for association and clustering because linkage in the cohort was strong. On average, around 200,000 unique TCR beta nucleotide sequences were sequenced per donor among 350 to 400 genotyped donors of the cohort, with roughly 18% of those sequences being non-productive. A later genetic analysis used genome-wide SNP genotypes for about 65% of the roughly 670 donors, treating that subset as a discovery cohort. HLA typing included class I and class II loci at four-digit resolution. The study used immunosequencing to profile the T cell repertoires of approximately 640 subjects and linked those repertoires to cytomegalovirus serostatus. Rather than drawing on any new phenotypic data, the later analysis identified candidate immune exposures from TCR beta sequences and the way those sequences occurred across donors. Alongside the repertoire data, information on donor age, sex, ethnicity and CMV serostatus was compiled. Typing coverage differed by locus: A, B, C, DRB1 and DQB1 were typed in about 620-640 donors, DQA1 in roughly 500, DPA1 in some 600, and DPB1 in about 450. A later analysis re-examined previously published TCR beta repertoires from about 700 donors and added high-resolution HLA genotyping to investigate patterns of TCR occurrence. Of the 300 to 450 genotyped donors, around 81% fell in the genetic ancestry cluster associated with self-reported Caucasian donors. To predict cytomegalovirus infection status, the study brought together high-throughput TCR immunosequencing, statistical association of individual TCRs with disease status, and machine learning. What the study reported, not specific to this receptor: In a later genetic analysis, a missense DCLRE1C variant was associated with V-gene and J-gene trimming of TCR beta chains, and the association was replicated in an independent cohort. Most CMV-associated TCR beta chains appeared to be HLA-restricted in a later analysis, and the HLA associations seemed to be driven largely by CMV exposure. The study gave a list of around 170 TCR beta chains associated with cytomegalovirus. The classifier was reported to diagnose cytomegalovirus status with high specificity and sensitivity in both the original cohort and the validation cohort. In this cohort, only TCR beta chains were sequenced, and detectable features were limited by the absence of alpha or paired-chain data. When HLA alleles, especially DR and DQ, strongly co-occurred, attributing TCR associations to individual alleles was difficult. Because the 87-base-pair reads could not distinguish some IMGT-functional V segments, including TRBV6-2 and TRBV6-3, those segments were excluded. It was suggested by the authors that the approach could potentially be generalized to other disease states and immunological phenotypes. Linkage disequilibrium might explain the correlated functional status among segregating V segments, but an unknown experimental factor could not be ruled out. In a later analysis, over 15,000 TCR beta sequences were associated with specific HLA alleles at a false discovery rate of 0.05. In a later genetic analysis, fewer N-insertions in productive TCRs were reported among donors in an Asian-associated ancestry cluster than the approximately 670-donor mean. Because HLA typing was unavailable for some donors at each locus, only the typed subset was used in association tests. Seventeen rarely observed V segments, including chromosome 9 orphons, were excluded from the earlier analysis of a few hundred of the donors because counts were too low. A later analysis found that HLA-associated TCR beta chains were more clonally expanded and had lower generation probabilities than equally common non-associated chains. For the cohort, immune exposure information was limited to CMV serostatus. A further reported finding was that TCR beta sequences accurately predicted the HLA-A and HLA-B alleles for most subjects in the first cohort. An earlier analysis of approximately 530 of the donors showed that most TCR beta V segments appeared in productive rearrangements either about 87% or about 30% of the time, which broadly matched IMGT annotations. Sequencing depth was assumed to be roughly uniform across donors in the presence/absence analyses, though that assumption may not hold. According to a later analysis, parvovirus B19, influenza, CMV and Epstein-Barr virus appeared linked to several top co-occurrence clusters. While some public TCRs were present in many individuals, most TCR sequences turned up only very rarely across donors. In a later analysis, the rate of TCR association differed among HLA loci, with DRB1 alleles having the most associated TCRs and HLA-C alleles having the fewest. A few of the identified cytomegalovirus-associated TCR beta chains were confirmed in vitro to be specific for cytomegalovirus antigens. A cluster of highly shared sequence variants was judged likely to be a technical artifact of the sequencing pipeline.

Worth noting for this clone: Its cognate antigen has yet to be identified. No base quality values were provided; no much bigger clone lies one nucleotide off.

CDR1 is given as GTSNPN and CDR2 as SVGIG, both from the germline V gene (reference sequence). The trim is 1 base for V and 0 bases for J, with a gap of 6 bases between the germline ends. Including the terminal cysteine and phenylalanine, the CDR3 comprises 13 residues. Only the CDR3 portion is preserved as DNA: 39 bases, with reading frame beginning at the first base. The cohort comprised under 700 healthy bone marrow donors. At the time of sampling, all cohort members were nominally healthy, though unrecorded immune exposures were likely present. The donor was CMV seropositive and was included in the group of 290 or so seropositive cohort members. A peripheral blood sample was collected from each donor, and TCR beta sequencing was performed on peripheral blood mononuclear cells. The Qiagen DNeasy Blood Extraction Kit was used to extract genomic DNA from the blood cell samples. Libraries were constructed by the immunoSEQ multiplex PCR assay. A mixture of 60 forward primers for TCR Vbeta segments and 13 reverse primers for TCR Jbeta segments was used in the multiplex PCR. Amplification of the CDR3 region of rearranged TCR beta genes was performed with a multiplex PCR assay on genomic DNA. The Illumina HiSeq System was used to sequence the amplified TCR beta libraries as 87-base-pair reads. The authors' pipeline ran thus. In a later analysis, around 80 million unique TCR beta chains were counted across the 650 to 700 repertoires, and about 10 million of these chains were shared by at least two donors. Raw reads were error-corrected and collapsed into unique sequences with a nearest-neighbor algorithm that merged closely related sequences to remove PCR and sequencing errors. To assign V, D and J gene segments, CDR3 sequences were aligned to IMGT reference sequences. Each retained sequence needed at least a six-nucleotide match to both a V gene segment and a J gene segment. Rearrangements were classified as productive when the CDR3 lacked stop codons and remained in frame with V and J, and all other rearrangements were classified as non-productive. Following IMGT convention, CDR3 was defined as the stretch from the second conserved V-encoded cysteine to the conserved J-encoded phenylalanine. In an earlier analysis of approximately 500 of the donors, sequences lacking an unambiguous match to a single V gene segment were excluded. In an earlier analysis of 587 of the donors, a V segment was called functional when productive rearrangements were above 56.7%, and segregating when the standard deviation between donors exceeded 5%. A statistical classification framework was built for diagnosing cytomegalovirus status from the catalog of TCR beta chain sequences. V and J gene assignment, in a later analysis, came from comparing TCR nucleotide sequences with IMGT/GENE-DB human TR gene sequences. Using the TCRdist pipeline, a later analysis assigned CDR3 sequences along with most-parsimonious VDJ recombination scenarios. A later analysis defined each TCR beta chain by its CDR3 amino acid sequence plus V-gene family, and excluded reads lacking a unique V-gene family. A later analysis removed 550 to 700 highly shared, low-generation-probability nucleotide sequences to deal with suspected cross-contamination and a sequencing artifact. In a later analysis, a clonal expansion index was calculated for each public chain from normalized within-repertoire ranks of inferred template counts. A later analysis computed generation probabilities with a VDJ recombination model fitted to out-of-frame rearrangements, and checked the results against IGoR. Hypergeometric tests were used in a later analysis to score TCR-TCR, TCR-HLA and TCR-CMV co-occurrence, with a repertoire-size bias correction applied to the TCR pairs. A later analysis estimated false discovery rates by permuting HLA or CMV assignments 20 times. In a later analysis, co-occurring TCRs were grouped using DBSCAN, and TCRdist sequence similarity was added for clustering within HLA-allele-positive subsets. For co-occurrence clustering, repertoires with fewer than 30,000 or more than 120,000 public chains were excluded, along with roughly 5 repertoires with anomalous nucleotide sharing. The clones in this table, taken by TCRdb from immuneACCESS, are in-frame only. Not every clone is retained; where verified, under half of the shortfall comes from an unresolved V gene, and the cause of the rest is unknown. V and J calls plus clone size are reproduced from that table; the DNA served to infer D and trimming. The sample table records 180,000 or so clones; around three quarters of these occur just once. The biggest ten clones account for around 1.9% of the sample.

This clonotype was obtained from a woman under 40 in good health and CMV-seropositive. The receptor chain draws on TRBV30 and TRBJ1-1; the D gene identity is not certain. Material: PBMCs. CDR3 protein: CAWSGHLNTEAFF. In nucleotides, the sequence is TGTGCCTGGAGTGGACACCTGAACACTGAAGCTTTCTTT.